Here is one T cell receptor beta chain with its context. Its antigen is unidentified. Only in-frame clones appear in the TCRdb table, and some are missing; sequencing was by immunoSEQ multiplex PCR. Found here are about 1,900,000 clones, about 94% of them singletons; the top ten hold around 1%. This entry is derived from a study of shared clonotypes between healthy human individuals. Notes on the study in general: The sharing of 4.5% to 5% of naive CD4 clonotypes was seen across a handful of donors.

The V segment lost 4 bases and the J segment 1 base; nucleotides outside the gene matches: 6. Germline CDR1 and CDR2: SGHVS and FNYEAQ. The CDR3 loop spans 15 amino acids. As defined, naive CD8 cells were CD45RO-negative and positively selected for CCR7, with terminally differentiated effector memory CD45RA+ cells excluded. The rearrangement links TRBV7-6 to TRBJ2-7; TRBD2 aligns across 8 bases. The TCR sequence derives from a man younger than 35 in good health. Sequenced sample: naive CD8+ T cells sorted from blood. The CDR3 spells CASSSLAGPSYEQYF. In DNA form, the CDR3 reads TGTGCCAGCAGCTCATTAGCGGGGCCGTCCTACGAGCAGTACTTC.